There are a few counts of the clone carrying this TCR beta chain. A much larger clone lies a single base off, so this may be a read error. CDR1 LGHDT and CDR2 YNNKEL come from the germline V gene (reference sequence). The CDR3 totals 16 residues. TCRdb reanalysed the 5' RACE reads using MiXCR and keeps one entry per CDR3 protein. The sample has about 470,000 distinct CDR3 sequences, approximately 24% seen once. This sample was included in a study of identical twins. These same data were also listed under a study on T cells expressing NK-cell markers.

The V call is TRBV3-1, the J call TRBJ2-1; 13 nucleotides match TRBD2. This TCR derives from a woman younger than 30 in good health. The sequenced sample consisted of CD4+ T cells sorted from blood. DNA of the CDR3: TGTGCCAGCACTCGACTAGCGGGGGGCTCCCACAATGAGCAGTTCTTC. The encoded protein is CASTRLAGGSHNEQFF.